These 10 T cell receptor beta chains were all obtained from the same sample, sequenced in a study of shared clonotypes between healthy human individuals (dated by TCRdb to the early 2020s). The library was made by the immunoSEQ multiplex PCR assay. TCRdb provides this immuneACCESS table in a form limited to in-frame rearrangements. Some clones are lacking; in checked studies, under half of them reflect an unresolved V gene, and why the rest are absent is not known. Within this sample are about 470,000 clones, with around 75% of them counted one time only. Of the sample, approximately 13% is held by the ten largest clones. The material sequenced was PBMCs. These receptors all stem from a woman aged 40 to 50 in good health. Some clones in this sample may be carry-over from other donors' samples.

The J gene is TRBJ2-5, the V gene TRBV2; 11 nucleotides match TRBD2. Trimming took 8 bases from V and 2 from J; bases not matched to a gene: 4. Germline V gives CDR1 SNHLY, CDR2 FYNNEI. The CDR3 spans 14 residues. DNA for the CDR3: TGTGCCAGCTTATGGACTAGCGGGCAAGAGACCCAGTACTTC. Translating gives CASLWTSGQETQYF. Supplemented by reference TRBV2 and TRBJ2-5, the full variable domain reads EPEVTQTPSHQVTQMGQEVILRCVPISNHLYFYWYRQILGQKVEFLVSFYNNEISEKSEIFDDQFSVERPDGSNFTLKIRSTKLEDSAMYFCASLWTSGQETQYFGPGTRLLVL.

This clone was recorded a few times. The rearrangement joins TRBV19 to TRBJ2-5; the D call may be TRBD1 or TRBD2 (5 bases each). The CDR3 covers 15 residues. Trimming took 1 base from V and 1 from J, leaving 10 bases between them. Germline V lookup: CDR1 LNHDA, CDR2 SQIVND (reference sequence). This CDR3 is CASSIGPGTQETQYF. Written as DNA, the CDR3 is TGTGCCAGTAGTATAGGTCCAGGGACCCAAGAGACCCAGTACTTC.

CDR3 in amino acids: CASSRAPGGVEETQYF. DNA of the CDR3: TGTGCCAGTAGTAGAGCCCCTGGGGGAGTAGAGGAGACCCAGTACTTC. This chain joins TRBV19 and TRBJ2-5; tentatively, D is TRBD1 or TRBD2 (5 bases each). This CDR3 spans 16 amino acids. V was shortened by 4 bases and J by 5 bases, with 20 bases between the two germline ends. CDR1 and CDR2 from the germline V gene are LNHDA and SQIVND (reference sequence).

Only one count was recorded for this clone. The chain joins TRBV9 to TRBJ2-7; 10 bases fit TRBD2. J was trimmed by 0 bases and V by 3 bases; bases with no gene match: 6. CDR3 length: 16 residues. Germline V gives CDR1 SGDLS, CDR2 YYNGEE. The CDR3 region has the DNA TGTGCCAGCAGCGCGGAGGGACTAGCGAGCTCCTACGAGCAGTACTTC. Translation: CASSAEGLASSYEQYF. The full variable domain, in which reference TRBV9 and TRBJ2-7 provide the parts outside the CDR3, is DSGVTQTPKHLITATGQRVTLRCSPRSGDLSVYWYQQSLDQGLQFLIQYYNGEERAKGNILERFSAQQFPDLHSELNLSSLELGDSALYFCASSAEGLASSYEQYFGPGTRLTVT.

Points on this clone: One end of the junction fails to match germline, which may point to a read error. The chain couples TRBV4-3 to TRBJ2-2, with D perhaps given as TRBD1 or TRBD2 (6 bases each). Germline CDR1 and CDR2: LGHNA and YSLEER. This CDR3 contains 13 residues. CDR3 in amino acids: CASSRELEGGLFF. The CDR3 DNA reads TGCGCCAGCAGCCGGGAACTGGAGGGGGGGCTGTTTTTT.

The chain joins TRBV5-1 to TRBJ2-5, with 9 bases lining up with TRBD1. The CDR3 is 15 residues long. Germline CDR1 reads SGHRS; CDR2 reads YFSETQ. Unmatched junction bases numbered 10, after V lost 5 bases and J lost 5 bases. The CDR3 region is CASRYLQGAYETQYF. The CDR3 nucleotides are TGCGCCAGCAGGTACCTACAGGGGGCTTATGAGACCCAGTACTTC.

The rearrangement links TRBV14 to TRBJ2-2; no clear D gene. V was pared by 1 base and J by 4 bases, with 4 bases between. This CDR3 is built from 13 residues. Germline lookup yields CDR1 SGHDN and CDR2 FVKESK. CDR3 nucleotides: TGTGCCAGCAGCCAAGCTAGCACCGGGGAGCTGTTTTTT. Translated: CASSQASTGELFF.

This clone occurred a few times. This chain links TRBV20-1 with TRBJ1-1; D remains unclear. The V and J ends lost 6 bases and 2 bases respectively, with 7 bases between them. The CDR3 spans 11 residues. The germline CDR1 and CDR2 sequences are DFQATT and SNEGSKA (reference sequence). DNA of the CDR3: TGCAGTGCCCCTATCAACACTGAAGCTTTCTTT. This translates into CSAPINTEAFF.

The V and J genes are TRBV6-4 and TRBJ2-1; 13 nucleotides match TRBD2. The CDR3 has 15 residues. Germline V gives CDR1 MRHNA, CDR2 SNTAGT. V lost 5 bases to trimming and J lost 7 bases; unmatched junction nucleotides: 5. The CDR3 reads CASSYTSGRGNEQFF. In DNA form, the CDR3 reads TGTGCCAGCAGTTACACTAGCGGGAGGGGAAATGAGCAGTTCTTC.

The CDR3 DNA follows: TGCAGCGTTGATACCGGGACAGGGTTCTACGAGCAGTACTTC. Amino acid sequence: CSVDTGTGFYEQYF. The gene calls are TRBV29-1 and TRBJ2-7, with 9 bases matching TRBD1. This CDR3 contains 14 residues. Looked up from germline, CDR1 is SQVTM and CDR2 is ANQGSEA. The ends lost 3 bases at V and 3 bases at J; junction bases unmatched: 6.